This T cell receptor (beta chain) stems from a study of OX40 agonist ivuxolimab in advanced cancers. General study findings and limits: Compared with CD4+, CD8+ T cells on average had more expanded clones.

Assay: immunoSEQ multiplex PCR; the TCRdb copy retains only in-frame clones and omits some. The sample carries about 94,000 clones, more than 75% recorded once. Trimming removed 7 bases from V and 9 bases from J, with 16 bases in between. The CDR3 consists of 13 residues. Germline values: CDR1 MDHEN, CDR2 SYDVKM. This clone was seen a few times. Its antigen is as yet unknown. The chain combines TRBV28 with TRBJ1-5; no clear D gene. The sample in question was CD4+ or CD8+ T cells sorted from blood, obtained in a trial of the OX40 agonist ivuxolimab. This sequence was found in an adult with an advanced solid tumor such as melanoma, head and neck, liver or kidney cancer. The CDR3 is CASTLTGSRPQHF. CDR3 DNA sequence: TGTGCCAGCACCTTGACGGGCTCTCGGCCCCAGCATTTT.